This TCR beta chain is drawn from a study of beta chain features in type 1 diabetes. The trim removed 2 bases at V and 2 bases at J, leaving 6 bases unmatched. The germline V gene has CDR1 ENHRY and CDR2 SYGVKD. The CDR3 is made up of 17 amino acids. This clone was observed a single time. Expressed TCRB transcripts were sequenced because the isolated RNA had all been reverse transcribed beforehand. Generated by immunoSEQ multiplex PCR, the TCRdb table keeps only in-frame clones and is missing some. Of 200,000 to 250,000 clones in the sample, roughly two thirds are singletons; the top ten hold 0.053%. The V and J genes are TRBV10-3 and TRBJ2-6; 7 bases fit TRBD2. Material: naive CD4+ T cells from blood. The TCR sequence derives from a man aged 25 to 40 in good health. CDR3 bases: TGTGCCATCAGTGAGATCGCGGGAGTTACTGGGGCCAACGTCCTGACTTTC. Encoded protein: CAISEIAGVTGANVLTF.